The 12 T cell receptor beta chains listed next were all sequenced from one sample in a study of blood T cell repertoires in COVID-19. Using immunoSEQ multiplex PCR, the repertoire was profiled, and TCRdb retains in-frame clones only, with some absent. The repertoire holds 200,000 to 300,000 clones, with 75% to 90% as singletons. Sequenced input: PBMCs or T cells enriched from blood (not recorded which). The receptors shown here come from a woman aged 35 to 49 who had been exposed to COVID-19.

This clone was detected a few times. The same CDR3 can be traced to other DNA sequences in this sample. The chain combines TRBV7-8 with TRBJ1-5; D is unresolved. The germline V gene encodes CDR1 SGHVS and CDR2 FQNEAQ. The CDR3 contains 13 residues. V lost 3 bases and J 1 base, leaving 4 bases between the germline ends. The CDR3 loop is CASSFQSNQPQHF. CDR3 nucleotides: TGTGCCAGCAGCTTCCAAAGCAATCAGCCCCAGCATTTT.

The V and J genes are TRBV6-5 and TRBJ1-2; D possibly corresponds to TRBD1 (5 bases). Germline values: CDR1 MNHEY, CDR2 SVGAGI. This CDR3 has 14 residues. V shed 6 bases and J shed 2 bases, with 13 bases lying between them. DNA of the CDR3: TGTGCCAGCAGGGTCCAGGGCGGAAACTATGGCTACACCTTC. Translated: CASRVQGGNYGYTF.

In the case of this clone: Relative to the germline gene, one junction end is altered; a read error may explain this. This chain uses TRBV10-3 with TRBJ1-2; 12 bases fit TRBD1. The germline CDR1 and CDR2 sequences are ENHRY and SYGVKD. The CDR3 consists of 13 residues. The CDR3 loop reads CAITPGTGGRESF. The CDR3 nucleotides are TGTGCCATCACCCCCGGGACAGGGGGCAGAGAGTCCTTC.

This chain links TRBV6-1 with TRBJ1-5; possible D gene TRBD1, 5 bases. The CDR3 sequence is 17 residues long. The germline V and J ends were trimmed by 4 bases and 2 bases, with 18 bases remaining between them. Germline V gene sequence: CDR1 MNHNS, CDR2 SASEGT. The CDR3: CASSVGGDQRGNQPQHF. The CDR3 coding sequence is TGTGCCAGCAGTGTTGGGGGGGACCAGCGGGGCAATCAGCCCCAGCATTTT.

This chain uses TRBV5-1 with TRBJ1-4; 7 positions agree with TRBD1. The germline V gene encodes CDR1 SGHRS and CDR2 YFSETQ. Germline trimming cut 0 bases from V and 7 bases from J; bases unmatched to any gene: 12. The CDR3 extends over 17 amino acids. In DNA, the CDR3 is TGCGCCAGCAGCTTGGGGTCAACCGGGACAGTTGGTGAAAAACTGTTTTTT. Translating it yields CASSLGSTGTVGEKLFF.

The chain has TRBV29-1 and TRBJ1-2, with 9 bases identical to TRBD1. The V gene's germline CDR1 is SQVTM and CDR2 ANQGSEA. This CDR3 comprises 14 residues. Trimming removed 0 bases from V and 10 bases from J; junction bases left unmatched: 9. CDR3 protein: CSVEEGTGKVAYTF. CDR3 DNA sequence: TGCAGCGTTGAAGAGGGGACAGGGAAGGTAGCCTACACCTTC. Full variable domain (rest looked up from reference TRBV29-1 and TRBJ1-2): SAVISQKPSRDICQRGTSLTIQCQVDSQVTMMFWYRQQPGQSLTLIATANQGSEATYESGFVIDKFPISRPNLTFSTLTVSNMSPEDSSIYLCSVEEGTGKVAYTFGSGTRLTVV.

The rearrangement uses TRBV6-2 or TRBV6-3 and TRBJ1-1; 11 nucleotides line up with TRBD1. Germline lookup yields CDR1 MNHEY and CDR2 SVGEGT. This CDR3 comprises 17 residues. The junction had 7 bases not matched to a gene; V was cut back by 4 bases and J by 0 bases. The CDR3 sequence is CASSSGQGARVNTEAFF. CDR3 nucleotides: TGTGCCAGCAGTTCAGGACAGGGGGCGAGGGTGAACACTGAAGCTTTCTTT.

The chain recombines TRBV6-2 or TRBV6-3 with TRBJ2-3; TRBD2 might be the D (6 bases). Trimming shortened V by 4 bases and J by 5 bases, and 22 bases separated the two germline ends. Germline CDR1 MNHEY, CDR2 SVGEGT. This CDR3 has 17 amino acids. Here the CDR3 DNA reads TGTGCCAGCAGTTCCCAAGCTAGACCAGCGGGTGGAGATACGCAGTATTTT. Protein: CASSSQARPAGGDTQYF.

This clone was seen a handful of times. The J gene is TRBJ1-1, the V gene TRBV4-1, with D possibly matching TRBD1 (6 bases). Germline lookup yields CDR1 MGHRA and CDR2 YSYEKL. This CDR3 contains 16 residues. V was clipped by 1 base and J by 0 bases, with 12 bases between them. DNA of the CDR3: TGCGCCAGCAGCCAAGGGGGTGGACAGATGAACACTGAAGCTTTCTTT. This sequence encodes CASSQGGGQMNTEAFF.

The V and J genes are TRBV5-4 and TRBJ2-1; 8 bases are shared with TRBD1. Trimming removed 2 bases from V and 3 bases from J; junction bases left unmatched: 4. CDR1 is SGHNT and CDR2 is YYREEE in the germline V gene (reference sequence). This CDR3 comprises 15 residues. CDR3 amino acids: CASSLPGGSYNEQFF. The CDR3 DNA reads as TGTGCCAGCAGCTTACCAGGGGGCAGCTACAATGAGCAGTTCTTC.

V is TRBV4-3 and J is TRBJ2-7, with D maybe TRBD1 (6 bases). V dropped 1 base and J dropped 6 bases, with 13 bases sitting between them. Germline CDR1 is LGHNA and CDR2 is YSLEER. CDR3 length: 14 amino acids. CDR3 sequence (DNA): TGCGCCAGCAGCCAAGCGTCAGGGGTGAGCGAGCAGTACTTC. Its translation is CASSQASGVSEQYF.

This clone has only a few counts. This sample also contains other DNA sequences that code for the same CDR3. The chain joins TRBV9 to TRBJ1-4, with unresolved D. V lost 2 bases and J lost 7, with 9 bases in between. Per the germline V gene, CDR1 is SGDLS and CDR2 is YYNGEE. The CDR3 extends over 13 amino acids. The CDR3 nucleotides read TGTGCCAGCAGCGTCAGTGGTGGTGAAAAACTGTTTTTT. Encoded protein: CASSVSGGEKLFF.